This T cell receptor beta chain was found in a study of regulatory T cells in long-lasting Graves disease. Across the whole study: Newly diagnosed Graves' patients took antithyroid drugs under 3 months.

At least ten counts were recorded for this clonotype. Its antigen is currently unknown. Arm-PCR of CDR3 regions and iRepertoire HTBI primers were used to build TCR beta libraries. TCRdb reprocessed the multiplex PCR reads with MiXCR, giving one entry per CDR3 protein. This table holds around 400,000 distinct CDR3 sequences, around 16% found once. Time point given: newly diagnosed GD, antithyroid drugs for less than 3 months. PBMCs provided the RNA from which the TCR library was made. CDR1 and CDR2 (germline): KGHDR, SFDVKD. Trimming left V 5 bases short and J 6 bases short, with 22 bases between. The CDR3 runs 17 residues. Study results and caveats: New patients shared fewer public clonotypes (about 970) than persistent patients did (roughly 2,500).

The chain uses TRBV24-1 and TRBJ2-1; D gene unclear. This receptor was taken from a female donor with Graves disease. Specimen: peripheral blood mononuclear cells (PBMCs), collected at new diagnosis, from a patient treated with antithyroid drugs. CDR3 sequence: CATSATTDGLSSNEQFF. The CDR3, as DNA: TGTGCCACCAGTGCCACTACTGACGGGTTGTCGTCCAATGAGCAGTTCTTC.